This TCR beta chain was sequenced for a study of monozygotic twins with inflammatory bowel disease. Germline CDR1 MNHEY, CDR2 SVGEGT. CDR3 size: 15 residues. Isolation of total RNA was performed on whole blood, with no prior T cell sorting. Making each TCR library took 3,500 to 4,500 ng of total RNA. The UMIs contained a 6-nucleotide sample barcode. They were added by template switching during cDNA synthesis. TCRdb reprocessed the 5' RACE reads and reports one entry per CDR3 protein, with no DNA. This table lists around 370,000 distinct CDR3 sequences. J is TRBJ2-2 and V is TRBV6-2 or TRBV6-3; TCRdb gives TRBD1 as the D gene, but with no DNA this cannot be confirmed. The clonotype originates from a human donor with ulcerative colitis or Crohn's disease, or a healthy co-twin of an affected twin (not recorded which). Sequenced material: blood. The CDR3 sequence: CASSFDRTVTGELFF.